The sequence of this T cell receptor (beta chain) was determined in a study of cytomegalovirus exposure and HLA in healthy donors (dated 2017 in TCRdb). At the level of the whole study: According to an earlier analysis of several hundred of the donors, 150 million to 200 million T cells yielded 120 million or so unique TCR beta sequences and about 280 Gb of sequence data. Four or five DR-DQ haplotypes were handled as single units for association and clustering because linkage in the cohort was strong. The later analysis used no new phenotypic data to find candidate immune exposures, relying instead on TCR beta sequences and their occurrence across donors. The study profiled the T cell repertoires of 500 to 800 subjects by immunosequencing and related them to cytomegalovirus serostatus. High-throughput TCR immunosequencing, statistical association of individual TCRs with disease status, and machine learning were combined to predict cytomegalovirus infection status. The number of typed donors differed by locus: about 629-630 for A, B, C, DRB1 and DQB1; some 540 for DQA1; around 580 for DPA1; and roughly 450 for DPB1. Every repertoire in the discovery cohort had been generated on one and the same sequencing platform. Genome-wide SNP genotypes for about 60% of the roughly 700 donors were used in a later genetic analysis, which treated that subset as a discovery cohort. Class I and class II HLA loci were covered by the typing at four-digit resolution. The study was designed to test whether signatures of past pathogen exposure could be identified by cataloging public T cell receptors. An early release covering 550 to 650 HLA-typed donors comprised approximately 300 gigabases of sequencing data and approximately 80 million unique TCR sequences. A later analysis re-examined previously published TCR beta repertoires from over 500 donors and added high-resolution HLA genotyping to investigate patterns of TCR occurrence. Donor age, sex, ethnicity and CMV serostatus were compiled alongside the repertoire data. A separate validation cohort of about 110 different subjects was used in addition to the approximately 700-subject first cohort. Among 300 to 500 genotyped donors of the cohort, an average of approximately 220,000 unique TCR beta nucleotide sequences was sequenced per donor, of which roughly 18% were non-productive. An earlier analysis of fewer than 700 of the donors applied high-throughput TCR beta sequencing to assess whether each TCR beta V gene segment acted as functional or pseudogenic. Among the roughly 400 genotyped donors, approximately 76% belonged to the genetic ancestry cluster associated with self-reported Caucasian donors. Paper-wide results and their limitations: The 87-base-pair reads could not distinguish some IMGT-functional V segments, including TRBV6-2 and TRBV6-3, so those segments were excluded. The presence/absence analyses assumed that sequencing depth was roughly uniform across donors, and that assumption may not be true. In a later analysis, several top co-occurrence clusters were reported to appear linked to parvovirus B19, influenza, CMV and Epstein-Barr virus. This cohort had only TCR beta chains sequenced, and the lack of alpha or paired-chain data limited which features could be detected. The authors suggested that the approach could potentially be generalized to other disease states and immunological phenotypes. In a later analysis, HLA-associated TCR beta chains showed more clonal expansion and lower generation probabilities than non-associated chains that were equally common. Because HLA typing was unavailable for some donors at each locus, only the typed subset was used in association tests. A further reported finding was that TCR beta sequences accurately predicted the HLA-A and HLA-B alleles for most subjects in the first cohort. According to a later genetic analysis, donors in an Asian-associated ancestry cluster had fewer N-insertions in productive TCRs than the roughly 670-donor mean. Most TCR sequences were observed very rarely across donors, whereas some public TCRs were present in many individuals. A later analysis found that most CMV-associated TCR beta chains appeared HLA-restricted, with HLA associations seemingly driven largely by CMV exposure. The only immune exposure information available for the cohort was CMV serostatus. Because counts were too low, about 15 rarely observed V segments, including chromosome 9 orphons, were left out of the earlier analysis of some 640 of the donors. A later analysis associated about 17,000 TCR beta sequences with specific HLA alleles at a false discovery rate of 0.05. A total of 150 or so TCR beta chains were listed by the study as associated with cytomegalovirus. Correlated functional status among segregating V segments might be attributable to linkage disequilibrium, but an unknown experimental factor could not be ruled out. Cytomegalovirus status was reported to be diagnosed by the classifier with high specificity and sensitivity in both the original and validation cohorts. In vitro tests confirmed that a few of the cytomegalovirus-associated TCR beta chains recognize cytomegalovirus antigens. In a later analysis, the rate of TCR association differed among HLA loci, with DRB1 alleles having the most associated TCRs and HLA-C alleles having the fewest. In an earlier analysis of approximately 590 of the donors, most TCR beta V segments were observed in productive rearrangements about 87% or about 30% of the time, broadly matching IMGT annotations. When HLA alleles, especially DR and DQ, strongly co-occurred, TCR associations were difficult to assign to individual alleles. An association between a missense DCLRE1C variant and V-gene and J-gene trimming of TCR beta chains was found in a later genetic analysis and replicated in an independent cohort. A group of highly shared sequence variants was considered likely to be a technical artifact of the sequencing pipeline.

Libraries were built with the immunoSEQ multiplex PCR assay. For the multiplex PCR, a mixture combining 60 forward primers for TCR Vbeta segments and 13 reverse primers for TCR Jbeta segments was used. The CDR3 region of rearranged TCR beta genes was amplified from genomic DNA by a multiplex PCR assay. The Illumina HiSeq System was used to sequence the amplified TCR beta libraries as 87-base-pair reads. Regarding the original processing steps: A later analysis counted approximately 74 million unique TCR beta chains across the 650 to 700 repertoires, and around 12 million of these chains were shared by at least two donors. A nearest-neighbor algorithm error-corrected the raw reads and collapsed the reads into unique sequences, merging closely related sequences to remove PCR and sequencing errors. Alignment of CDR3 sequences to IMGT reference sequences was used to assign V, D and J gene segments. For a sequence to be retained, a match of at least six nucleotides was required to both a V gene segment and a J gene segment. A rearrangement was called productive if the CDR3 had no stop codons and remained in frame with V and J, and every other rearrangement was called non-productive. CDR3 was defined according to IMGT convention as the region running from the second conserved V-encoded cysteine to the conserved J-encoded phenylalanine. The earlier analysis of about 590 of the donors excluded sequences that lacked an unambiguous match to a single V gene segment. An earlier analysis of just under 600 of the donors called V segments functional above 56.7% productive rearrangements and segregating when the between-donor standard deviation exceeded 5%. A statistical classification framework was built to diagnose cytomegalovirus status from the catalog of TCR beta chain sequences. A later analysis assigned V and J genes by comparing TCR nucleotide sequences with IMGT/GENE-DB human TR gene sequences. A later analysis assigned CDR3 sequences and most-parsimonious VDJ recombination scenarios with the TCRdist pipeline. In a later analysis, each TCR beta chain was defined by its CDR3 amino acid sequence together with its V-gene family, and reads without a unique V-gene family were excluded. As a way to deal with suspected cross-contamination and a sequencing artifact, a later analysis dropped hundreds of nucleotide sequences that were highly shared and had low generation probability. In a later analysis, a clonal expansion index was calculated for each public chain from normalized within-repertoire ranks of inferred template counts. In a later analysis, generation probabilities were computed using a VDJ recombination model fitted to out-of-frame rearrangements, and the results were checked against IGoR. Hypergeometric tests were used in a later analysis to score TCR-TCR, TCR-HLA and TCR-CMV co-occurrence, with a repertoire-size bias correction applied to the TCR pairs. To estimate false discovery rates, a later analysis permuted the HLA or CMV assignments 20 times. In a later analysis, co-occurring TCRs were grouped using DBSCAN, with TCRdist sequence similarity added in when clustering inside HLA-allele-positive subsets. Co-occurrence clustering excluded repertoires with fewer than 30,000 or more than 120,000 public chains, plus five with anomalous nucleotide sharing. This immuneACCESS table, as held by TCRdb, lists in-frame sequences with V and J called but not all clones. Of the missing ones, under half trace to an unresolved V gene in checked studies; the others have no known cause. V and J calls and clone size are as listed in that table; D and trimming were resolved from the DNA. The sample records more than 85,000 clones, more than 60% of which are singletons. The top ten hold over 7.5% of the sample.

V loses 5 bases of germline sequence and J loses 7 bases, and the interval between the two ends is 15 bases. Based on the germline V gene (reference sequence), the CDR1 and CDR2 sequences are PRHDT and FYEKMQ. The CDR3, cysteine through phenylalanine, is 13 amino acids long. Solely the CDR3 DNA is kept, with 39 bases framed from the first base. To note about this clone: It lacks a known antigen. No much larger clonotype is one base removed from it; base qualities were not supplied. At the DNA level, this CDR3 is encoded by other sequences in the same sample as well.

The cohort comprised 710 or so healthy bone marrow donors. At the time of sampling, all cohort members were nominally healthy, though unrecorded immune exposures were likely present. The donor tested CMV seropositive, placing the donor among the roughly 270 seropositive members of the cohort. Every donor gave a peripheral blood sample, and the peripheral blood mononuclear cells from that sample were used for TCR beta sequencing. The Qiagen DNeasy Blood Extraction Kit was used to extract genomic DNA from the blood cell samples. This receptor chain uses TRBV13 and TRBJ2-7; possibly the D gene is TRBD1, per 6 matching bases. This TCR was recovered from a woman aged 35 to 49 in good health and CMV-seropositive. Material: PBMCs. The DNA sequence follows: TGTGCCAGCAGCCCTACAGGGATAGGAGAGCAGTACTTC. It encodes CASSPTGIGEQYF. When the CDR3 is completed using the reference TRBV13 and TRBJ2-7 genes on either side, the full variable domain is AAGVIQSPRHLIKEKRETATLKCYPIPRHDTVYWYQQGPGQDPQFLISFYEKMQSDKGSIPDRFSAQQFSDYHSELNMSSLELGDSALYFCASSPTGIGEQYFGPGTRLTVT.